Sequencing of this T cell receptor beta chain was carried out in a study of shared clonotypes between healthy human individuals. General study findings and limits: Generation probability values for non-shared clonotypes were lower than those for clonotypes shared by all four donors.

CDR3 size: 16 residues. Looked up from germline, CDR1 is MNHNY and CDR2 is SVGAGI (reference sequence). Losses at the gene ends were 3 bases for V and 0 bases for J; bases not matched to a gene: 5. Genomic DNA (from each subset) was split evenly across several immunoSEQ plates. Sequencing was performed with immunoSEQ multiplex PCR; in TCRdb, only in-frame clones are kept and a portion is missing. The sample holds under 2.5 million clones; under 95% are singletons and the top ten take around 0.38%. Comments on this clone: Its matching antigen is unknown.

This chain links TRBV6-6 with TRBJ2-1, with TRBD1 matching over 7 bases. This clonotype originated in a man younger than 35 in good health. Some clones in this sample may be carry-over from other donors' samples. Sequencing was performed on naive CD4+ T cells from PBMCs. The subset denotes: CD45RA+ positively selected. CDR3 nucleotides: TGTGCCAGCAGTTATAGGCAGGGGGACTCCTACAATGAGCAGTTCTTC. It translates to CASSYRQGDSYNEQFF.